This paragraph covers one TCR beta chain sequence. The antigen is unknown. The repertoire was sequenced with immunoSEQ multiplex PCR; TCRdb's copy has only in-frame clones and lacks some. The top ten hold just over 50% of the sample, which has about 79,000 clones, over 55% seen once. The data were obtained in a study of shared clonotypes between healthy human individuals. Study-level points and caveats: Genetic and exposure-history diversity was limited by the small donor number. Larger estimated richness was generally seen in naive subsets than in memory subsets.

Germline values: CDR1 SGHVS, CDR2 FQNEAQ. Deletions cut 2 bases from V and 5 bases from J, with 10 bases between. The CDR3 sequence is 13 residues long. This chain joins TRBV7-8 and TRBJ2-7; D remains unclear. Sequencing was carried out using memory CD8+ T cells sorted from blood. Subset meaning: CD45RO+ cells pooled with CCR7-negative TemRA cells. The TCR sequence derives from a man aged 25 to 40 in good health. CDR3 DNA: TGTGCCAGCAGCTTACGGCAGATTGACGAGCAGTACTTC. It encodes CASSLRQIDEQYF.